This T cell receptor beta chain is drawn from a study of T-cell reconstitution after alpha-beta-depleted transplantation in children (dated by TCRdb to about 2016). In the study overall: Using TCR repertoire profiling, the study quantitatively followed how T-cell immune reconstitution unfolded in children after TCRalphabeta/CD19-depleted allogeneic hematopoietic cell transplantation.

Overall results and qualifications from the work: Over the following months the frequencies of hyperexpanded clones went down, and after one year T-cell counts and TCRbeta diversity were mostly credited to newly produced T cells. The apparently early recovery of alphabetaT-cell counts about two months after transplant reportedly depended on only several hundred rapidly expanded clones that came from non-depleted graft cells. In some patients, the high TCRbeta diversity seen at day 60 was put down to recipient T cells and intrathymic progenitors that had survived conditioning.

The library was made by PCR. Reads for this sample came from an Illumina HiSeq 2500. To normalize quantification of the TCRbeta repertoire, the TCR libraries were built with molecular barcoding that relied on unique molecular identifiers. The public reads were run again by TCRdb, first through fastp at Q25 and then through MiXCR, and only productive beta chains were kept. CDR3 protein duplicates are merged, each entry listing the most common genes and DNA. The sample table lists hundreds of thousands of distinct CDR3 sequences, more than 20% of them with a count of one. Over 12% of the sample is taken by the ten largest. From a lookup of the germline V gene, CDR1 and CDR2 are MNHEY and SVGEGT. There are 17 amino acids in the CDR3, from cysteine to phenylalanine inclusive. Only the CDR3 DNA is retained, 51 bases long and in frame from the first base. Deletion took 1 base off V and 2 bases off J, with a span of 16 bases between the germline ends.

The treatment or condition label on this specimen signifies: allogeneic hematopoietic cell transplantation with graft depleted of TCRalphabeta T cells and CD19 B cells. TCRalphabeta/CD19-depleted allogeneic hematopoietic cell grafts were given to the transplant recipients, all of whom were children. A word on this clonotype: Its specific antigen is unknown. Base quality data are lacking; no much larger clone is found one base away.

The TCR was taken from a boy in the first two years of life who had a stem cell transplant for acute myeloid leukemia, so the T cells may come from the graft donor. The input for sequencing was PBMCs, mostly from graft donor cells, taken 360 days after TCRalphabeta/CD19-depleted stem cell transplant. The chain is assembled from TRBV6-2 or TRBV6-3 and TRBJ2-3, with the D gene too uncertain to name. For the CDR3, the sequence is CASSYLGTTLPTDTQYF. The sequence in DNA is TGTGCCAGCAGTTACTTAGGTACTACCCTTCCCACAGATACGCAGTATTTT.